These 31 T cell receptor beta chains share one sample of origin, sequenced in a study of cytomegalovirus exposure and HLA in healthy donors. Primers for the PCR totalled 60 Vbeta and 13 Jbeta. The repertoire was sequenced with immunoSEQ multiplex PCR; TCRdb's copy has only in-frame clones and lacks some. This table has roughly 120,000 clones, about three quarters appearing once. Material: PBMCs. The receptors were sampled from a human donor in good health.

This clone was recorded at least ten times. The CDR3 DNA is TGTGCCAGCAGCTTTTACGGCGGGGGGGCGACAGATACGCAGTATTTT. Amino acid sequence: CASSFYGGGATDTQYF. The J gene is TRBJ2-3, the V gene TRBV7-2; 9 nucleotides match TRBD2. CDR1 and CDR2 (germline): SGHTA, FQGNSA. V lost 3 bases, J lost 3 bases, and 7 bases stayed unmatched. This CDR3 is 16 amino acids long.

The chain joins TRBV2 to TRBJ1-1, with no clear D. The CDR3 consists of 15 residues. CDR1 and CDR2 from the germline V gene are SNHLY and FYNNEI. With 4 bases removed from V and 1 base from J, the gap between germline ends came to 13 bases. CDR3 in amino acids: CASSAFSGKNTEAFF. CDR3 sequence (DNA): TGTGCCAGCAGTGCCTTCTCGGGGAAGAACACTGAAGCTTTCTTT.

This clone was detected only a few times. V and J are TRBV2 and TRBJ2-6; a weak D match, TRBD1 (5 bases). The CDR3 contains 14 residues. Trimming removed 4 bases at V and 2 bases at J, with 6 bases between. Germline-derived CDR1 and CDR2 are SNHLY and FYNNEI. CDR3: CASSARAGANVLTF. The CDR3 coding sequence is TGTGCCAGCAGTGCCAGGGCTGGGGCCAACGTCCTGACTTTC.

This clone was seen a single time. V usage is TRBV4-2 and J usage is TRBJ2-5; D is perhaps TRBD2 (7 bases). The DNA end lines up better with TRBJ2-7; the J call may be wrong. Germline V lookup: CDR1 LGHNA, CDR2 YNFKEQ. The CDR3 contains 16 residues. The CDR3 sequence: CASSQAAGAGGYEQYF. The CDR3 nucleotides are TGTGCCAGCAGCCAAGCTGCGGGGGCTGGGGGCTACGAGCAGTACTTC.

As concerns this clone: A junction end diverges from the germline sequence, so it may reflect a read error. The gene calls are TRBV7-9 and TRBJ2-5; 9 nucleotides agree with TRBD2. CDR1 SEHNR and CDR2 FQNEAQ come from the germline V gene (reference sequence). This CDR3 region has 14 residues. CDR3 sequence reads: CSSSSSGVEETQYF. CDR3 bases: TGTTCCAGCAGCTCTAGCGGGGTTGAGGAGACCCAGTACTTC. Filled out from reference TRBV7-9 and TRBJ2-5, the complete variable domain reads DTGVSQNPRHKITKRGQNVTFRCDPISEHNRLYWYRQTLGQGPEFLTYFQNEAQLEKSRLLSDRFSAERPKGSFSTLEIQRTEQGDSAMYLCSSSSSGVEETQYFGPGTRLLVL.

The rearrangement joins TRBV7-9 to TRBJ1-4; D might be TRBD1 (6 bases). V lost 4 bases to trimming and J lost 0 bases, with 12 bases between them. The germline gives CDR1 SEHNR, CDR2 FQNEAQ (reference sequence). This CDR3 is 16 amino acids long. The DNA for the CDR3 is TGTGCCAGCAGCTCCCGAACAGGGCCAACTAATGAAAAACTGTTTTTT. It codes for CASSSRTGPTNEKLFF.

This clone appeared once. The chain carries TRBV6-5 and TRBJ2-7, with TRBD1 as a possible D gene (5 bases). The CDR3 contains 12 residues. With 5 bases removed from V and 3 bases from J, the gap between germline ends came to 8 bases. CDR1 is MNHEY, CDR2 SVGAGI, per germline. In DNA, the CDR3 is TGTGCCAGCAGTGCCCAGGGCTACGAGCAGTACTTC. Protein sequence: CASSAQGYEQYF.

The chain employs TRBV14 and TRBJ2-1; 7 bases match TRBD2. The CDR3 covers 16 residues. V lost 10 bases to trimming and J lost 8 bases; unmatched junction nucleotides: 20. The V gene's germline CDR1 is SGHDN and CDR2 FVKESK. The CDR3, as DNA: TGTGCCACTTCGAAATTAGGGCAGGGACTATCGGATGAGCAGTTCTTC. Protein sequence: CATSKLGQGLSDEQFF.

The J gene is TRBJ2-1, the V gene TRBV7-8; 7 bases agree with TRBD2. The CDR3 runs 14 residues. Trimming removed 3 bases from V and 9 bases from J; junction bases left unmatched: 8. From germline, CDR1 is SGHVS and CDR2 FQNEAQ. The CDR3 loop reads CASSFTLGGSEQFF. The CDR3 DNA is TGTGCCAGCAGCTTTACCCTGGGGGGGAGTGAGCAGTTCTTC.

This sequence joins TRBV5-1 and TRBJ2-5; weak D call: TRBD2 (5 bases). V lost 0 bases to trimming and J lost 2 bases, with 11 bases between them. The CDR3 is 15 residues long. Germline V CDR1 and CDR2: SGHRS, YFSETQ. CDR3 sequence: CASSLEGRGQETQYF. The CDR3 region has the DNA TGCGCCAGCAGCTTGGAAGGCAGAGGGCAAGAGACCCAGTACTTC.

This rearrangement joins TRBV28 to TRBJ1-4, with no clear D. Germline CDR1 reads MDHEN; CDR2 reads SYDVKM. The CDR3 extends over 14 amino acids. With 4 bases removed from V and 4 bases from J, the gap between germline ends came to 10 bases. The CDR3 region has the DNA TGTGCCAGCAGTTCGCCAGGATATAATGAAAAACTGTTTTTT. It yields the protein CASSSPGYNEKLFF.

The V gene is TRBV11-2, the J gene TRBJ2-1, with TRBD1 matching 10 bases. This CDR3 comprises 18 residues. Germline-derived CDR1 and CDR2 are SGHAT and FQNNGV. The junction had 16 bases not matched to a gene; V was cut back by 3 bases and J by 8 bases. CDR3 in DNA: TGTGCCAGCAGCTTCACCCAATCAACCGGGACAGGGGCAGATGAGCAGTTCTTC. This encodes CASSFTQSTGTGADEQFF.

V gene TRBV29-1 combines with J gene TRBJ2-2, with 7 positions matching TRBD1. The CDR3 is 14 amino acids. J lost 5 bases, V lost 7 bases, and 10 bases had no gene match. Germline CDR1 and CDR2: SQVTM and ANQGSEA. The CDR3 reads CSGREGARTGELFF. DNA for the CDR3: TGCAGCGGCAGAGAGGGGGCTCGAACCGGGGAGCTGTTTTTT.

The V call is TRBV28, the J call TRBJ1-2; tentatively, D is TRBD1 (5 bases). Trimming shortened V by 5 bases and J by 6 bases, and 7 bases separated the two germline ends. This CDR3 region has 11 residues. Germline-derived CDR1 and CDR2 are MDHEN and SYDVKM. The CDR3 sequence is CASSVQDGYTF. CDR3 in DNA: TGTGCCAGCAGTGTACAGGATGGCTACACCTTC.

The V gene is TRBV7-9, the J gene TRBJ1-2; TRBD1 matches at 7 bases. Germline CDR1 is SEHNR and CDR2 is FQNEAQ (reference sequence). The ends lost 5 bases at V and 8 bases at J; junction bases unmatched: 14. The CDR3 is made up of 15 amino acids. This CDR3 reads CASSAYRGPEDGYTF. As DNA, the CDR3 is TGTGCCAGCAGCGCCTACAGGGGACCGGAGGACGGCTACACCTTC.

The V call is TRBV5-1, the J call TRBJ2-5; 15 nucleotides agree with TRBD2. Unmatched junction bases numbered 2, after V lost 4 bases and J lost 4 bases. Germline CDR1 and CDR2: SGHRS and YFSETQ. The CDR3 is made up of 15 amino acids. The CDR3 here is CASSTGLAGGETQYF. The CDR3 DNA follows: TGCGCCAGCAGCACGGGACTAGCGGGGGGAGAGACCCAGTACTTC.

This rearrangement joins TRBV11-2 to TRBJ1-5; 8 bases line up with TRBD1. Germline V CDR1 and CDR2: SGHAT, FQNNGV. Losses at the gene ends were 1 base for V and 5 bases for J; bases not matched to a gene: 1. The CDR3 covers 14 residues. CDR3 bases: TGTGCCAGCAGCTTAGGACAGGGGTATCAGCCCCAGCATTTT. Protein: CASSLGQGYQPQHF.

This chain joins TRBV28 and TRBJ1-6; a weak D match, TRBD1 (6 bases). Trimming shortened V by 7 bases and J by 10 bases, and 11 bases separated the two germline ends. The CDR3 runs 12 residues. Germline V lookup: CDR1 MDHEN, CDR2 SYDVKM. CDR3 in DNA: TGTGCCAGCACCCCCAGGGGATCACCCCTCCACTTT. It is translated as CASTPRGSPLHF.

This clone was picked up a small number of times. The CDR3 nucleotides are TGCGCCAGCAGCACCCCGAATAGCGGGTCCTACGAGCAGTACTTC. Encoded protein: CASSTPNSGSYEQYF. The genes are TRBV5-1 and TRBJ2-7, with 7 bases identical to TRBD2. The CDR3 runs to 15 residues. V shed 4 bases and J 1 base; nucleotides not matched to a gene: 8. Germline V gene lookup returns CDR1 SGHRS and CDR2 YFSETQ.

The DNA for the CDR3 is TGTGCCAGCCTAAGAGCCAACACCGGGGAGCTGTTTTTT. This encodes CASLRANTGELFF. The V and J genes are TRBV6-6 and TRBJ2-2, with no clear D. V lost 8 bases and J lost 2, with 9 bases in between. This CDR3 contains 13 residues. The germline gives CDR1 MNHNY, CDR2 SVGAGI (reference sequence).

This chain links TRBV18 with TRBJ1-1, with 11 nucleotides matching TRBD1. Germline V lookup: CDR1 KGHSH, CDR2 LQKENI. The CDR3 spans 18 residues. J was trimmed by 3 bases and V by 0 bases; bases with no gene match: 9. The CDR3 region has the DNA TGTGCCAGCTCACCACCGAGAAGGACAGGGGGCGAAGACACTGAAGCTTTCTTT. This encodes CASSPPRRTGGEDTEAFF. Supplemented by reference TRBV18 and TRBJ1-1, the full variable domain reads NAGVMQNPRHLVRRRGQEARLRCSPMKGHSHVYWYRQLPEEGLKFMVYLQKENIIDESGMPKERFSAEFPKEGPSILRIQQVVRGDSAAYFCASSPPRRTGGEDTEAFFGQGTRLTVV.

This rearrangement joins TRBV9 to TRBJ2-5; 11 nucleotides agree with TRBD1. Germline V gives CDR1 SGDLS, CDR2 YYNGEE. V lost 3 bases and J lost 5; bases outside the gene matches: 15. The CDR3 contains 18 residues. The CDR3 region has the DNA TGTGCCAGCAGCGCTTCAGGCCTAGGACAGGGGGCTTGGGAGACCCAGTACTTC. Its protein product is CASSASGLGQGAWETQYF.

To note about this clone: The sample carries other DNA sequences with the same CDR3. The chain carries TRBV4-1 and TRBJ1-1; D is perhaps TRBD1 (5 bases). The germline gives CDR1 MGHRA, CDR2 YSYEKL. CDR3 length: 15 amino acids. V dropped 2 bases and J dropped 2 bases, with 12 bases sitting between them. CDR3 nucleotides: TGCGCCAGCAGCCAAAAGACAGTAGGTAACACTGAAGCTTTCTTT. It encodes CASSQKTVGNTEAFF.

V usage is TRBV18 and J usage is TRBJ2-3, with 8 bases aligning to TRBD2. The J segment lost 5 bases and the V segment lost 6 bases, leaving 7 bases of the junction unmatched. The CDR3 spans 14 residues. Germline CDR1 KGHSH, CDR2 LQKENI. This CDR3 reads CASSLGGAGDTQYF. CDR3 nucleotide sequence: TGTGCCAGCTCCCTCGGGGGGGCCGGAGATACGCAGTATTTT.

The count of this clone is one. The chain recombines TRBV28 with TRBJ2-1; D is unresolved. The germline gives CDR1 MDHEN, CDR2 SYDVKM. The CDR3 contains 13 residues. Trimming took off 1 base at V and 9 bases at J, with 10 bases between the two ends. The CDR3 region has the DNA TGTGCCAGCAGTTTATCCCCCACAAGTGAGCAGTTCTTC. It yields the protein CASSLSPTSEQFF.

Regarding this clone: Other DNA variants within this sample encode the same CDR3. DNA of the CDR3: TGCGCCAGCAGCCAAGTACAAAGCGGCAATCAGCCCCAGCATTTT. Translated, it gives CASSQVQSGNQPQHF. The chain joins TRBV4-1 to TRBJ1-5, with D unresolved. Trimming left V 1 base short and J 2 bases short, with 9 bases between. From germline, CDR1 is MGHRA and CDR2 YSYEKL. This CDR3 has 15 amino acids.

The CDR3 bases are TGTGCCAGCAGTCCTAGGACAGGAGGGTTACGACTACATGGCTACACCTTC. This translates into CASSPRTGGLRLHGYTF. V gene TRBV27 combines with J gene TRBJ1-2; 7 bases match TRBD1. Losses at the gene ends were 5 bases for V and 6 bases for J; bases not matched to a gene: 18. Germline CDR1 MNHEY, CDR2 SMNVEV (reference sequence). The CDR3 covers 17 residues.

This clone was observed a single time. V is TRBV2 and J is TRBJ2-5; 8 bases agree with TRBD1. This CDR3 is built from 17 residues. From germline, CDR1 is SNHLY and CDR2 FYNNEI. Unmatched junction bases numbered 16, after V lost 8 bases and J lost 2 bases. CDR3 DNA: TGTGCCAGCCGACGACCCCCGGACAGGGAAGTTCAAGAGACCCAGTACTTC. It yields the protein CASRRPPDREVQETQYF.

This clone was counted once. CDR3 region: CASSLSRIPGDGYTF. The DNA for the CDR3 is TGTGCCAGCAGCTTATCACGGATCCCAGGGGACGGCTACACCTTC. This rearrangement joins TRBV11-1 to TRBJ1-2, with a tentative D call TRBD1 (6 bases). The CDR3 runs 15 residues. The ends were cut back, 2 bases at V and 8 bases at J, with 18 bases in the middle. The V gene's germline CDR1 is SGHAT and CDR2 FQDESV (reference sequence). The variable domain in full, with the rest retrieved from reference TRBV11-1 and TRBJ1-2, is EAEVAQSPRYKITEKSQAVAFWCDPISGHATLYWYRQILGQGPELLVQFQDESVVDDSQLPKDRFSAERLKGVDSTLKIQPAELGDSAMYLCASSLSRIPGDGYTFGSGTRLTVV.

As regards this clone: Different DNA sequences within this sample yield the same CDR3. DNA for the CDR3: TGCGCCAGCAGCTTGGCCGGGTACGGAAACACCATATATTTT. Translating gives CASSLAGYGNTIYF. V and J are TRBV5-1 and TRBJ1-3; no firm D call. V dropped 0 bases and J dropped 4 bases, with 8 bases sitting between them. The CDR3 runs to 14 residues. Germline V gene sequence: CDR1 SGHRS, CDR2 YFSETQ.

The chain joins TRBV11-2 to TRBJ2-3; 7 bases map to TRBD2. V shed 5 bases and J 1 base; nucleotides not matched to a gene: 0. CDR3 length: 13 amino acids. Germline V CDR1 and CDR2: SGHAT, FQNNGV. As DNA, the CDR3 is TGTGCCAGCAGCGCGGGGGGCACAGATACGCAGTATTTT. As protein: CASSAGGTDTQYF.